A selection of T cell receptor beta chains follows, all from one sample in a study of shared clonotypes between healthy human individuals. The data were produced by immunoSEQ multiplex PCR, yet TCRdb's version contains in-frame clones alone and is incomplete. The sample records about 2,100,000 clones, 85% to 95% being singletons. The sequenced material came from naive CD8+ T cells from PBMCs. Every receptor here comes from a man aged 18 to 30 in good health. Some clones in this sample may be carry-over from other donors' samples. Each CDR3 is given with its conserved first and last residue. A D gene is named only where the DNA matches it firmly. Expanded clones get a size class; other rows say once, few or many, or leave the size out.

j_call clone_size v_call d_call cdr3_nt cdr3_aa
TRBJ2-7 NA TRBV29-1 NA TGCAGTGTAGGGCCGGGAACCTACGAGCAGTACTTC CSVGPGTYEQYF
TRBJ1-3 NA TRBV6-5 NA TGTGCCAGCACCCAGTGGACCGACTCTGGAAACACCATATATTTT CASTQWTDSGNTIYF
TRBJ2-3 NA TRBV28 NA TGTGCCAGCAGTTTAGCCCACCGTCCGGGACATCCGACAGATACGCAGTATTTT CASSLAHRPGHPTDTQYF
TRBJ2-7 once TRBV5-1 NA TGCGCCAGCAGTTTCGGGACTCACGAGCAGTACTTC CASSFGTHEQYF
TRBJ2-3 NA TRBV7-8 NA TGTGCCAGCAGCTTCGACAGGGGACTAACTAGCACAGATACGCAGTATTTT CASSFDRGLTSTDTQYF
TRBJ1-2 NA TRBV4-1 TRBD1 TGCGCCAGCACCTACTCGGGACAGCCAAACTATGGCTACACCTTC CASTYSGQPNYGYTF
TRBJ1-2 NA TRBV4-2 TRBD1 TGTGCCAGCAGCCAAGAGCCGGGACAGGGTCGCGGCTACACCTTC CASSQEPGQGRGYTF
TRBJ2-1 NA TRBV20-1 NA TGCAGTGCTAGAGATATCGATGAGCAGTTCTTC CSARDIDEQFF
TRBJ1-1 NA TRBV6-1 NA TGTGCCAGCATTCGAGGAAGTGAAGCTTTCTTT CASIRGSEAFF
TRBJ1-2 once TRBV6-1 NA TGTGCCAGCAGTGAAGGGGGGAACTATGGCTACACCTTC CASSEGGNYGYTF
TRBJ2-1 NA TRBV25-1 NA TGTGCCAGCAGTGGTAGGCTCGGGAGTTTCGGCTCCTACAATGAGCAGTTCTTC CASSGRLGSFGSYNEQFF
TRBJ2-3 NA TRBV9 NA TGTGCCAGCAGCGATCCTAGCACAGATACGCAGTATTTT CASSDPSTDTQYF
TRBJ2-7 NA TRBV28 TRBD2 TGTGCCAGCAGTTTATCTTTAATGCGGGAGACCTCTTACGAGCAGTACTTC CASSLSLMRETSYEQYF
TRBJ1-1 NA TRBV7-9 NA TGTGCCAGCAGCTCCCCAAACAGGGTAAACACTGAAGCTTTCTTT CASSSPNRVNTEAFF
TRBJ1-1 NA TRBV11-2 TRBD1 TGTGCCAGCAGTTCTCCGGGACAGCCACTCATGAACACTGAAGCTTTCTTT CASSSPGQPLMNTEAFF
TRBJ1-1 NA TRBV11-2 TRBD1 TGTGCCAGCAGCCCGAAGCAGGGGGCAGCTGAAGCTTTCTTT CASSPKQGAAEAFF
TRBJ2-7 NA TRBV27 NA TGTGCCAGCAGTTTTGGCAGTAAATACGAGCAGTACTTC CASSFGSKYEQYF
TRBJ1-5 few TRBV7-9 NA TGTGCCAGCAGCTTAGAAGGCTTTGACGGTCCCAGCAATCAGCCCCAGCATTTT CASSLEGFDGPSNQPQHF
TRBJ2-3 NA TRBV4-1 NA TGCGCCAGCAGCCAAGAGTTGATGGGAGAGGCCGATACGCAGTATTTT CASSQELMGEADTQYF
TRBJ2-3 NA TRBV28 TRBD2 TGTGCCAGCAGTTTAACGGGACTAGCAGTAAATACGCAGTATTTT CASSLTGLAVNTQYF
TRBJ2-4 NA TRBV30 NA TGTGCCTGGAGTGTTATTGGGACTTTACCTGATGTTGATTTTCAGTACTTC CAWSVIGTLPDVDFQYF
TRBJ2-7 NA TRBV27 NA TGTGCCAGCAGTTTATCGCGGGGTATCGGCGAGCAGTACTTC CASSLSRGIGEQYF
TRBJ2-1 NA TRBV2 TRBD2 TGTGCCAACGGAGCGGGAGGGGTGGATGAGCAGTTCTTC CANGAGGVDEQFF
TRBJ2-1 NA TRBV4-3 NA TGCGCCAGCAGCCAAGATCTTCGGGGGCGTGAGCAGTTCTTC CASSQDLRGREQFF
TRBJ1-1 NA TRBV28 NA TGTGCCAGCAGTACCAGGGTGATGACCACTGAAGCTTTCTTT CASSTRVMTTEAFF
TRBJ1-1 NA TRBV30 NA TGTGCCTGGGCAGGCCCCGGGGCTTTCTTT CAWAGPGAFF
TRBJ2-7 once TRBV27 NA TGTGCCAGCAGGGACAGTGCCTACGAGCAGTACTTC CASRDSAYEQYF
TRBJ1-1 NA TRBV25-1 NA TGTGCCAGCAGTGGGAGGGTCACTGAAGCTTTCTTT CASSGRVTEAFF
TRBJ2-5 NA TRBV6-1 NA TGTGCCAGCAGTGAGACAGGACGGCGGGAAGAGACCCAGTACTTC CASSETGRREETQYF
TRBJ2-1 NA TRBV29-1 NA TGCAGCGCCGTACACCGCTACAATGAGCAGTTCTTC CSAVHRYNEQFF
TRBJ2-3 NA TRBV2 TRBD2 TGTGCCAGCCGGGGGGACTCCGCTTCGGATACGCAGTATTTT CASRGDSASDTQYF
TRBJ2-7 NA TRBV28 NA TGTGCCAGCAGTCGACAGGCCGAATTACCCTACGAGCAGTACTTC CASSRQAELPYEQYF
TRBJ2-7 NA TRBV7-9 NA TGTGCCAGCAGCTTAGGAAGCTCCGGCGAGCAGTACTTC CASSLGSSGEQYF
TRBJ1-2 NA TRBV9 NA TGTGCCAGCAGCGTAGCGAGGGGCGCGGACTATGGCTACACCTTC CASSVARGADYGYTF
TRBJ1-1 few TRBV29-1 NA TGCAGCGGTGGGGTCACTGAAGCTTTCTTT CSGGVTEAFF
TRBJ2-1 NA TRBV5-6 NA TGTGCCAGCAGCTTGGCCGTGAGGAATGAGCAGTTCTTC CASSLAVRNEQFF
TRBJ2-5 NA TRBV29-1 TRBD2 TGCAGCGTTGCGCTCGGGGAGGGCCCAGCCCAATTGCGAGCGGCCCAGTACTTC CSVALGEGPAQLRAAQYF
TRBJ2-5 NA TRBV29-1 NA TGCAGCGTTGAAGTAGAGACCCAGTACTTC CSVEVETQYF
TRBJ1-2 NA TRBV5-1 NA TGCGCCAGCAGCTTGGCAAGGGGGGACTATGGCTACACCTTC CASSLARGDYGYTF
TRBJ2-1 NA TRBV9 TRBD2 TGTGCCAGCAGCGGGGCGGGAGTTGCCAATGAGCAGTTCTTC CASSGAGVANEQFF
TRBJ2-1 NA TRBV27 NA TGTGCCAGCAGTTTTTCAGGTTTCGGCCCGATCAATGAGCAGTTCTTC CASSFSGFGPINEQFF
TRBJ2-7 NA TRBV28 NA TGTGCCAGCAGTTTGTGGGAGTCCTACGAGCAGTACTTC CASSLWESYEQYF